The clone carrying this T cell receptor beta chain has more than one count but fewer than ten. Its antigen remains unidentified. The source of the sample is a study of cytomegalovirus exposure and HLA in healthy donors. Background on the study: An analysis done earlier identified around 100 million unique TCR beta sequences from about 179 million T cells. Broader study findings: Per published accounts, TCR beta sequences correctly predicted the HLA-A and HLA-B alleles of most subjects. In vitro assays verified that a few CMV-associated chains recognized CMV antigens specifically.

Primers included in the PCR were 60 Vbeta and 13 Jbeta primers. The data were produced by immunoSEQ multiplex PCR, yet TCRdb's version contains in-frame clones alone and is incomplete. The sample records 120,000 to 150,000 clones, about three quarters being singletons. J gave up 6 bases and V 4 bases, and 11 bases lay outside the gene matches. The CDR3 extends over 15 amino acids. CDR1 SGHVS and CDR2 FNYEAQ come from the germline V gene. V gene TRBV7-6 combines with J gene TRBJ1-2; 7 bases map to TRBD1. This TCR derives from a male donor in good health and CMV-seropositive. Sequenced: PBMCs. DNA for the CDR3: TGTGCCAGCAGCTCATATGCACAGGGGTGGGATGGCTACACCTTC. It specifies CASSSYAQGWDGYTF.